The 2 T cell receptor beta chains below come from one sample, sequenced in a study of shared clonotypes between healthy human individuals. Method: immunoSEQ multiplex PCR; TCRdb's copy keeps in-frame clones and lacks some. The table includes 2,500,000 or so clones, more than 90% detected once. The sequenced sample was naive CD4+ T cells sorted from blood. The subset: CD45RA+ positively selected. The receptors come from a man aged 18-30 years in good health.

As regards this clone: Other nucleotide sequences in the sample specify the same CDR3. The rearrangement uses TRBV10-3 and TRBJ2-3; a weak D match, TRBD2 (6 bases). Looked up from germline, CDR1 is ENHRY and CDR2 is SYGVKD. The ends were cut back, 2 bases at V and 3 bases at J, with 6 bases in the middle. The CDR3 totals 13 residues. The CDR3 reads CAISERETDTQYF. CDR3 bases: TGTGCCATCAGTGAGCGGGAGACAGATACGCAGTATTTT.

To note about this clone: One end of the junction is discordant with germline, which a read error may explain. The chain recombines TRBV2 with TRBJ2-3; D is possibly TRBD2 (5 bases). The CDR3 sequence is 14 residues long. CDR1 is SNHLY and CDR2 is FYNNEI in the germline V gene. CDR3 sequence: CASREVRSGDTQYF. In DNA form, the CDR3 reads TGTGCCAGCAGAGAAGTCCGGAGCGGAGATACGCAGTATTTT.